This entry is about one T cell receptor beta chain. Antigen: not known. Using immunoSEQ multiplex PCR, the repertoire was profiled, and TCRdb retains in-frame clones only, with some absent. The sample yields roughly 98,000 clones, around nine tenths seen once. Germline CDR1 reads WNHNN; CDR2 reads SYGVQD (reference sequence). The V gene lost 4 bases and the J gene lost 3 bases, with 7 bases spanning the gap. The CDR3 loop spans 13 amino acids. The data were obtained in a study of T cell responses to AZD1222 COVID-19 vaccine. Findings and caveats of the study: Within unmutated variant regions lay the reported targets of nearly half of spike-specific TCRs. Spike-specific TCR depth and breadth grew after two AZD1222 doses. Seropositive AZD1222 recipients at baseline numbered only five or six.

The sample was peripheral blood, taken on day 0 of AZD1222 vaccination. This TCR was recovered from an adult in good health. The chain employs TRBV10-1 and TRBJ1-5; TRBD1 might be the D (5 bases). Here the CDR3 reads CASSGQINQPQHF. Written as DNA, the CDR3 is TGCGCCAGCAGTGGACAGATCAATCAGCCCCAGCATTTT.